The 28 T cell receptor beta chains in this list originate from one sample, sequenced in a study of blood T cell repertoires in COVID-19. The table came from immunoSEQ multiplex PCR; TCRdb's copy has only in-frame clones and leaves some out. The sample carries approximately 54,000 clones, about 82% recorded once. The source material was peripheral blood. Receptors were obtained from a man older than 75 with active COVID-19.

This chain joins TRBV5-1 and TRBJ2-5, with D perhaps matching TRBD1 (5 bases). CDR1 and CDR2 from the germline V gene are SGHRS and YFSETQ. The CDR3 extends over 14 amino acids. Trimming removed 0 bases from V and 4 bases from J, with 10 bases in between. In DNA form, the CDR3 reads TGCGCCAGCAGCTTGGGGGGCGCGGTAGAGACCCAGTACTTC. Its protein is CASSLGGAVETQYF.

The chain is built from TRBV13 and TRBJ1-3; D ambiguous. Germline CDR1 PRHDT, CDR2 FYEKMQ (reference sequence). V was clipped by 7 bases and J by 1 base, with 8 bases between them. The CDR3 length is 13 residues. CDR3 sequence: CASTLFSGNTIYF. The CDR3 DNA reads TGTGCCAGCACCCTCTTTTCTGGAAACACCATATATTTT.

The V and J genes are TRBV24-1 and TRBJ2-7, with a weak D call TRBD2 (6 bases). This CDR3 has 13 residues. Germline CDR1 is KGHDR and CDR2 is SFDVKD. Trimming shortened V by 4 bases and J by 6 bases, and 12 bases separated the two germline ends. The CDR3 loop is CATSDGGRAEQYF. CDR3 sequence (DNA): TGTGCCACCAGTGACGGGGGAAGAGCCGAGCAGTACTTC.

This clone was detected a few times. The chain joins TRBV7-9 to TRBJ2-5, with 14 bases that match TRBD2. Germline CDR1 is SEHNR and CDR2 is FQNEAQ (reference sequence). V lost 5 bases and J lost 4; bases outside the gene matches: 3. The CDR3 is 15 amino acids. This CDR3 is CASSHGTSGRETQYF. In nucleotides, the CDR3 is TGTGCCAGCAGCCACGGGACTAGCGGGAGAGAGACCCAGTACTTC.

The genes are TRBV28 and TRBJ2-1; 10 bases agree with TRBD1. V shed 10 bases, J shed 15 bases, and the junction held 15 bases outside the gene matches. CDR1 and CDR2 from the germline V gene are MDHEN and SYDVKM. This CDR3 is 13 amino acids long. The CDR3 sequence is CATAGTGATYRFF. In DNA form, the CDR3 reads TGTGCCACCGCCGGGACAGGGGCGACCTATCGGTTCTTC.

The chain joins TRBV13 to TRBJ2-3; maybe TRBD1 (5 bases). Germline CDR1 and CDR2: PRHDT and FYEKMQ (reference sequence). Trimming pared 2 bases from V and 0 bases from J, leaving 12 bases between. The CDR3 covers 16 residues. Here the CDR3 DNA reads TGTGCCAGCAGCTTATCTGACAGCCCTAGCACAGATACGCAGTATTTT. Amino acids: CASSLSDSPSTDTQYF.

The genes are TRBV25-1 and TRBJ2-7; 11 bases fit TRBD2. CDR1 is MGHDK, CDR2 SYGVNS, per germline. J was trimmed by 1 base and V by 4 bases; bases with no gene match: 6. The CDR3 has 16 residues. This chain's CDR3 is CASSGGTSGFSYEQYF. The CDR3 DNA follows: TGTGCCAGCAGTGGCGGGACTAGCGGATTTTCCTACGAGCAGTACTTC.

The rearrangement joins TRBV7-2 to TRBJ1-5; possible D gene TRBD1, 5 bases. Germline V gives CDR1 SGHTA, CDR2 FQGNSA. The CDR3 is 16 residues long. Trimming removed 8 bases from V and 1 base from J, with 18 bases in between. In nucleotides, the CDR3 is TGTGCCAGCCAGGACGGGGGAGGGCCCAGCAATCAGCCCCAGCATTTT. This codes for CASQDGGGPSNQPQHF.

The rearrangement uses TRBV2 and TRBJ1-3; D unclear. The CDR3 runs 14 residues. V was trimmed by 2 bases and J by 6 bases, leaving 11 bases between them. In germline, CDR1 is SNHLY, CDR2 FYNNEI. Here the CDR3 reads CASSELEPPNTIYF. CDR3 coding DNA: TGTGCCAGCAGTGAATTAGAACCCCCAAACACCATATATTTT.

This rearrangement joins TRBV27 to TRBJ2-3, with 9 bases matching TRBD2. The CDR3 has 16 amino acids. CDR1 and CDR2 (germline): MNHEY, SMNVEV (reference sequence). Trimming took 6 bases from V and 2 from J; bases not matched to a gene: 9. Here the CDR3 reads CASSIGTSRITDTQYF. The CDR3 nucleotides are TGTGCCAGCAGCATCGGGACTAGCCGGATCACAGATACGCAGTATTTT.

This sequence joins TRBV15 and TRBJ2-7; tentative D call: TRBD1 (5 bases). Trimming left V 7 bases short and J 2 bases short, with 12 bases between. The CDR3 sequence is 13 residues long. Germline loops: CDR1 LNHNV, CDR2 YYDKDF (reference sequence). CDR3 bases: TGTGCCACCAAACCGACAGCTACCTACGAGCAGTACTTC. It yields the protein CATKPTATYEQYF.

The chain uses TRBV18 and TRBJ1-5, with D unclear. V gave up 3 bases and J gave up 2 bases, with 8 bases separating them. CDR1 is KGHSH, CDR2 LQKENI, per germline. The CDR3 spans 14 residues. DNA of the CDR3: TGTGCCAGCTCACCGGGCATTGGCAATCAGCCCCAGCATTTT. Its translation is CASSPGIGNQPQHF.

V usage is TRBV7-9 and J usage is TRBJ2-1, with 11 bases aligning to TRBD2. Per germline, CDR1 SEHNR and CDR2 FQNEAQ (reference sequence). This CDR3 contains 15 residues. V lost 8 bases to trimming and J lost 7 bases; unmatched junction nucleotides: 10. CDR3 in amino acids: CASLEIAGGVNEQFF. The CDR3, as DNA: TGTGCCAGCCTGGAAATAGCGGGAGGGGTGAATGAGCAGTTCTTC.

The gene calls are TRBV9 and TRBJ2-1, with 10 positions matching TRBD2. This CDR3 has 16 residues. Germline V gene sequence: CDR1 SGDLS, CDR2 YYNGEE. Trimming at V came to 3 bases and at J to 4 bases, leaving 7 bases not matched to a gene. CDR3 residues: CASSALAGVQYNEQFF. Here the CDR3 DNA reads TGTGCCAGCAGCGCTCTAGCGGGAGTCCAATACAATGAGCAGTTCTTC.

This sequence joins TRBV4-3 and TRBJ2-1; TRBD2 might be the D (6 bases). The CDR3 has 17 residues. V lost 2 bases and J lost 0, with 14 bases in between. Germline V gene data show CDR1 as LGHNA and CDR2 as YSLEER. The CDR3 spells CASSQLYGGDSYNEQFF. CDR3 DNA: TGCGCCAGCAGCCAACTCTACGGAGGGGACTCCTACAATGAGCAGTTCTTC.

CDR3 nucleotides: TGTGCCAGCAGTTGGGGACAGGGATACTACAATGAGCAGTTCTTC. This sequence encodes CASSWGQGYYNEQFF. J is TRBJ2-1 and V is TRBV11-2; the match to TRBD1 covers 9 bases. CDR3 length: 15 residues. V was clipped by 6 bases and J by 3 bases; unmatched bases: 6. Germline CDR1 and CDR2: SGHAT and FQNNGV.

The CDR3 sequence: CASSPDTGTGNYGYTF. The CDR3 DNA reads as TGTGCCAGCAGCCCAGATACCGGGACAGGGAACTATGGCTACACCTTC. The rearrangement joins TRBV4-2 to TRBJ1-2; 9 bases map to TRBD1. Germline lookup yields CDR1 LGHNA and CDR2 YNFKEQ. J was trimmed by 2 bases and V by 4 bases; bases with no gene match: 8. This CDR3 is built from 16 residues.

A word on this clone: At one end the junction does not follow the germline gene, possibly because of a read error. This sequence joins TRBV10-3 and TRBJ2-6, with 9 bases that match TRBD2. Germline V gene data show CDR1 as ENHRY and CDR2 as SYGVKD. The length of the CDR3 is 19 residues. The CDR3 loop reads CAICDPCGRASGGANVLTF. The CDR3 region has the DNA TGTGCCATCTGTGACCCCTGCGGGAGGGCCTCGGGCGGGGCCAACGTCCTGACTTTC.

This clone was observed once. This chain joins TRBV10-3 and TRBJ1-2, with TRBD1 identical over 9 bases. Germline values: CDR1 ENHRY, CDR2 SYGVKD. J gave up 6 bases and V 6 bases, and 5 bases lay outside the gene matches. The length of the CDR3 is 13 residues. CDR3 sequence reads: CAIRAGQGDGYTF. The CDR3 DNA is TGTGCCATCAGAGCGGGACAGGGTGATGGCTACACCTTC.

The chain is built from TRBV19 and TRBJ1-5; 7 bases line up with TRBD1. The ends lost 8 bases at V and 6 bases at J; junction bases unmatched: 4. Germline CDR1 and CDR2: LNHDA and SQIVND (reference sequence). The CDR3 has 12 amino acids. The CDR3 DNA sequence: TGTGCCAGTGGGGACAGATCTCAGCCCCAGCATTTT. This codes for CASGDRSQPQHF.

The V call is TRBV19, the J call TRBJ2-1; 16 bases line up with TRBD2. The V gene end was trimmed by 7 bases and the J gene end by 9 bases; junction bases not matched to a gene: 9. The germline V gene encodes CDR1 LNHDA and CDR2 SQIVND (reference sequence). The CDR3 runs to 16 residues. CDR3 nucleotide sequence: TGTGCCAGTACCCCCGGGACTAGCGGGAGGGCCGGTGAGCAGTTCTTC. Translating gives CASTPGTSGRAGEQFF.

This rearrangement joins TRBV5-1 to TRBJ1-1; 12 nucleotides agree with TRBD1. The germline gives CDR1 SGHRS, CDR2 YFSETQ. CDR3 size: 15 residues. Trimming took 4 bases from V and 8 from J; bases not matched to a gene: 9. CDR3 sequence (DNA): TGCGCCAGCAGCGTCCGGGACAGGGGGCGCGGAGAAGCTTTCTTT. The encoded protein is CASSVRDRGRGEAFF. The whole variable domain, remainder taken from reference TRBV5-1 and TRBJ1-1, is KAGVTQTPRYLIKTRGQQVTLSCSPISGHRSVSWYQQTPGQGLQFLFEYFSETQRNKGNFPGRFSGRQFSNSRSEMNVSTLELGDSALYLCASSVRDRGRGEAFFGQGTRLTVV.

The chain combines TRBV15 with TRBJ2-3; 9 bases are a match to TRBD2. CDR3 length: 18 residues. V gave up 5 bases and J gave up 2 bases; unmatched junction bases: 14. Germline V CDR1 and CDR2: LNHNV, YYDKDF (reference sequence). CDR3 protein: CATSPERWSSGITDTQYF. DNA of the CDR3: TGTGCCACCAGCCCCGAGCGGTGGTCTAGCGGGATCACAGATACGCAGTATTTT.

This chain links TRBV4-1 with TRBJ1-6, with TRBD1 matching 9 bases. Losses at the gene ends were 0 bases for V and 8 bases for J; bases not matched to a gene: 11. The CDR3 totals 18 residues. The germline CDR1 and CDR2 sequences are MGHRA and YSYEKL. The CDR3 reads CASSQDLLGQGTYSPLHF. In DNA form, the CDR3 reads TGCGCCAGCAGCCAAGACCTACTGGGACAGGGAACTTATTCACCCCTCCACTTT.

The chain joins TRBV18 to TRBJ1-5; a weak D match, TRBD1 (6 bases). Trimming removed 3 bases at V and 4 bases at J, with 16 bases between. The CDR3 has 16 residues. Germline-derived CDR1 and CDR2 are KGHSH and LQKENI. The CDR3 protein is CASSPFETGLNQPQHF. CDR3 nucleotides: TGTGCCAGCTCACCTTTCGAGACAGGACTTAATCAGCCCCAGCATTTT.

This rearrangement joins TRBV28 to TRBJ1-1, with 8 positions matching TRBD1. The junction had 8 bases not matched to a gene; V was cut back by 8 bases and J by 6 bases. Germline values: CDR1 MDHEN, CDR2 SYDVKM. CDR3 length equals 13 residues. The CDR3 loop reads CASARTGFAEAFF. Here the CDR3 DNA reads TGTGCCAGCGCACGGACAGGGTTCGCTGAAGCTTTCTTT.

The chain links TRBV9 to TRBJ2-5; 9 bases match TRBD1. Trimming cost V 4 bases and J 2 bases; bases outside gene matches: 9. CDR3 size: 16 residues. Per germline, CDR1 SGDLS and CDR2 YYNGEE. The CDR3 loop reads CASSLASGQGQETQYF. The CDR3 DNA is TGTGCCAGCAGCCTCGCATCAGGACAGGGGCAAGAGACCCAGTACTTC.

This chain joins TRBV2 and TRBJ1-2; TRBD1 agrees at 7 bases. The trim removed 6 bases at V and 6 bases at J, leaving 7 bases unmatched. CDR3 size: 13 residues. CDR1 SNHLY and CDR2 FYNNEI come from the germline V gene. In DNA form, the CDR3 reads TGTGCCAGCAGCGCCGACAGGGAGAATGGCTACACCTTC. This encodes CASSADRENGYTF.